The 22 T cell receptor beta chains below all came from one sample that was sequenced in a study of blood T cell repertoires in COVID-19. Clones were sequenced by immunoSEQ multiplex PCR, and TCRdb holds only the in-frame ones, with some missing. The repertoire holds approximately 90,000 clones, with 80% to 90% as singletons. Specimen: peripheral blood. The receptor source for this set is a man aged 45-65 years with acute or convalescent COVID-19.

This sequence joins TRBV24-1 and TRBJ2-1, with no clear D. Germline CDR1 is KGHDR and CDR2 is SFDVKD. The CDR3 has 13 amino acids. V lost 3 bases to trimming and J lost 6 bases, with 8 bases between them. Here the CDR3 DNA reads TGTGCCACCAGTGATGACTCAATCAATGAGCAGTTCTTC. Its protein product is CATSDDSINEQFF.

V usage is TRBV5-1 and J usage is TRBJ1-5; a possible D gene is TRBD1 (6 bases). The CDR3 consists of 13 residues. V was clipped by 5 bases and J by 5 bases, with 11 bases between them. Germline lookup yields CDR1 SGHRS and CDR2 YFSETQ. Here the CDR3 reads CASRGAEDQPQHF. The CDR3 coding sequence is TGCGCCAGCAGGGGGGCTGAGGATCAGCCCCAGCATTTT.

In DNA form, the CDR3 reads TGTGCCAGCAGCGTAGTAGGACTAGCGCAAGAGACCCAGTACTTC. Protein: CASSVVGLAQETQYF. This rearrangement joins TRBV9 to TRBJ2-5; 9 bases are a match to TRBD2. After removal of 0 bases from V and 2 bases from J, the junction contained 2 bases not matched to a gene. Looked up from germline, CDR1 is SGDLS and CDR2 is YYNGEE. This CDR3 contains 15 residues.

The rearrangement links TRBV5-6 to TRBJ2-3; possibly TRBD2 for D (5 bases). The germline V gene encodes CDR1 SGHDT and CDR2 YYEEEE. Trimming left V 4 bases short and J 2 bases short, with 17 bases between. This CDR3 spans 16 amino acids. Written as DNA, the CDR3 is TGTGCCAGCAGCCCCCCGGGGTCCCGCTCCACAGATACGCAGTATTTT. Protein: CASSPPGSRSTDTQYF. Based on the CDR3 plus reference TRBV5-6 and TRBJ2-3, the full variable domain is DAGVTQSPTHLIKTRGQQVTLRCSPKSGHDTVSWYQQALGQGPQFIFQYYEEEERQRGNFPDRFSGHQFPNYSSELNVNALLLGDSALYLCASSPPGSRSTDTQYFGPGTRLTVL.

V usage is TRBV7-9 and J usage is TRBJ2-1; 10 nucleotides line up with TRBD2. This CDR3 spans 16 amino acids. Trimming took 4 bases from V and 10 from J; bases not matched to a gene: 13. CDR1 is SEHNR and CDR2 is FQNEAQ in the germline V gene (reference sequence). CDR3 sequence reads: CASSSIPLAGAGEQFF. The CDR3 DNA reads as TGTGCCAGCAGCTCAATCCCCCTAGCGGGGGCCGGGGAGCAGTTCTTC.

The V gene is TRBV7-7, the J gene TRBJ1-1, with D possibly being TRBD1 (6 bases). The CDR3 is made up of 13 amino acids. V was trimmed by 3 bases and J by 1 base, leaving 6 bases between them. The germline CDR1 and CDR2 sequences are SSHAT and FNYEAQ (reference sequence). The CDR3 region has the DNA TGTGCCAGCAGCTTGGACAGGAACACTGAAGCTTTCTTT. Amino acids: CASSLDRNTEAFF.

J is TRBJ2-1 and V is TRBV18; D is possibly TRBD2 (6 bases). V gave up 2 bases and J gave up 0 bases, with 20 bases separating them. CDR3 length: 19 residues. The germline V gene encodes CDR1 KGHSH and CDR2 LQKENI. The CDR3 DNA reads TGTGCCAGCTCACCATGGGGGACGGGGCGGCGGGGCTCCTACAATGAGCAGTTCTTC. This encodes CASSPWGTGRRGSYNEQFF.

On this clone: This sample includes further DNA sequences coding for the same CDR3. The chain has TRBV6-5 and TRBJ2-7, with D possibly TRBD1 on 5 matching bases. There are 13 residues in the CDR3. V was trimmed by 6 bases and J by 4 bases, leaving 13 bases between them. The V gene's germline CDR1 is MNHEY and CDR2 SVGAGI. The CDR3 region has the DNA TGTGCCAGCAGACCCGGACAAAGTTACGAGCAGTACTTC. Amino acids: CASRPGQSYEQYF.

This rearrangement joins TRBV9 to TRBJ1-2; a possible D gene is TRBD1 (6 bases). Trimming took 0 bases from V and 8 from J, leaving 14 bases between them. The CDR3 sequence is 14 residues long. Germline lookup yields CDR1 SGDLS and CDR2 YYNGEE. The CDR3 DNA follows: TGTGCCAGCAGCGTAGCGGGAGGGGGATTCGGCTACACCTTC. Translated, it gives CASSVAGGGFGYTF.

The chain recombines TRBV27 with TRBJ1-2, with TRBD1 identical over 7 bases. The trim removed 5 bases at V and 4 bases at J, leaving 4 bases unmatched. The CDR3 extends over 13 amino acids. Germline CDR1 reads MNHEY; CDR2 reads SMNVEV (reference sequence). The CDR3 spells CASSARDSYGYTF. In DNA, the CDR3 is TGTGCCAGCAGTGCCCGGGACAGCTATGGCTACACCTTC.

V and J are TRBV9 and TRBJ2-3; no clear D gene. Germline CDR1 and CDR2: SGDLS and YYNGEE. The germline V and J ends were trimmed by 2 bases and 4 bases, with 14 bases remaining between them. The CDR3 sequence is 15 residues long. CDR3 sequence (DNA): TGTGCCAGCAGCGTTGACTTGGTCATGGCAGATACGCAGTATTTT. It is translated as CASSVDLVMADTQYF.

This clone appeared once. The gene calls are TRBV7-7 and TRBJ2-1, with a tentative D call TRBD2 (5 bases). The germline V gene encodes CDR1 SSHAT and CDR2 FNYEAQ (reference sequence). This CDR3 spans 14 amino acids. V was shortened by 5 bases and J by 9 bases, with 17 bases between the two germline ends. The DNA of the CDR3 is TGTGCCAGCAGCCCCTCCGGGGTAGGCGGTGAGCAGTTCTTC. Its translation: CASSPSGVGGEQFF.

This clone is a singleton in its sample. The J gene is TRBJ2-3, the V gene TRBV9, with 10 positions matching TRBD2. Per the germline V gene, CDR1 is SGDLS and CDR2 is YYNGEE. The CDR3 sequence is 15 residues long. V lost 6 bases and J lost 1; bases outside the gene matches: 5. The CDR3 region is CASTLGTSGTDTQYF. In DNA form, the CDR3 reads TGTGCCAGCACCCTCGGGACTAGCGGCACAGATACGCAGTATTTT.

This sequence joins TRBV28 and TRBJ2-3; a possible D gene is TRBD2 (6 bases). Per the germline V gene, CDR1 is MDHEN and CDR2 is SYDVKM. This CDR3 contains 16 residues. Deletions cut 5 bases from V and 5 bases from J, with 20 bases between. Here the CDR3 DNA reads TGTGCCAGCAGTCCCCGAGGGCGGAGGGGAAAAGATACGCAGTATTTT. Its translation is CASSPRGRRGKDTQYF.

In the case of this clone: Germline and junction disagree at one end, which may indicate a read error. For the CDR3, the DNA is TGTGCTAGCAGCTTATCTCCGGGACAGGGCGGATGGAGTGAAAAACTGTTTTTT. Its protein is CASSLSPGQGGWSEKLFF. The chain links TRBV7-7 to TRBJ1-4, with 9 nucleotides matching TRBD1. The CDR3 covers 18 residues. Germline CDR1 and CDR2: SSHAT and FNYEAQ (reference sequence).

This rearrangement joins TRBV23-1 to TRBJ2-3; D possibly corresponds to TRBD2 (5 bases). TRBV23-1 is sorted into the ORF group, with uncertain function. Trimming cost V 3 bases and J 2 bases, with 12 bases left between them. The CDR3 loop spans 15 amino acids. The DNA of the CDR3 is TGCGCCAGCAGTCATCGCGGGCGACCCACAGATACGCAGTATTTT. This translates into CASSHRGRPTDTQYF.

This chain links TRBV5-6 with TRBJ2-1, with 8 positions matching TRBD1. Germline CDR1 SGHDT, CDR2 YYEEEE. Losses at the gene ends were 0 bases for V and 3 bases for J; bases not matched to a gene: 5. This CDR3 spans 16 amino acids. CDR3 in amino acids: CASSLVDRGGYNEQFF. The DNA of the CDR3 is TGTGCCAGCAGCTTGGTTGACAGGGGTGGCTACAATGAGCAGTTCTTC.

The chain links TRBV12-3 or TRBV12-4 to TRBJ2-7; 7 nucleotides line up with TRBD1. The CDR3 spans 13 residues. V lost 3 bases, J lost 3 bases, and 2 bases stayed unmatched. DNA of the CDR3: TGTGCCAGCAGTTTCGGGACAGTCTACGAGCAGTACTTC. Translating gives CASSFGTVYEQYF.

This clone has only a few counts. The V gene is TRBV7-9, the J gene TRBJ1-1; 8 bases match TRBD1. CDR1 is SEHNR, CDR2 FQNEAQ, per germline (reference sequence). The CDR3 is 16 residues long. V was pared by 4 bases and J by 1 base, with 8 bases of the junction left unmatched. CDR3 protein: CASSSQGTGGNTEAFF. Written as DNA, the CDR3 is TGTGCCAGCAGCTCCCAAGGAACAGGGGGGAACACTGAAGCTTTCTTT.

This chain joins TRBV19 and TRBJ2-1, with 7 positions matching TRBD1. With V trimmed by 8 bases and J by 4 bases, 8 bases remained unmatched. The CDR3 runs 14 residues. Germline V gene sequence: CDR1 LNHDA, CDR2 SQIVND (reference sequence). DNA for the CDR3: TGTGCCAGTCATAGGGGGCTAGGATACAATGAGCAGTTCTTC. This gives the protein CASHRGLGYNEQFF. The whole variable domain, filled in from reference TRBV19 and TRBJ2-1, reads DGGITQSPKYLFRKEGQNVTLSCEQNLNHDAMYWYRQDPGQGLRLIYYSQIVNDFQKGDIAEGYSVSREKKESFPLTVTSAQKNPTAFYLCASHRGLGYNEQFFGPGTRLTVL.

This chain links TRBV7-8 with TRBJ1-2, with a weak D call TRBD1 (6 bases). The CDR3 sequence is 16 residues long. Germline V CDR1 and CDR2: SGHVS, FQNEAQ. V dropped 1 base and J dropped 4 bases, with 16 bases sitting between them. The CDR3 spells CASSLGSGDFRYGYTF. In nucleotides, the CDR3 is TGTGCCAGCAGCTTAGGATCAGGGGATTTCCGCTATGGCTACACCTTC.

The genes are TRBV24-1 and TRBJ2-1, with a weak D call TRBD1 (5 bases). Between the trimmed V and J ends, which lost 2 bases and 5 bases, there was a span of 12 bases. Germline CDR1 reads KGHDR; CDR2 reads SFDVKD. The CDR3 runs to 15 residues. CDR3 bases: TGTGCCACCAGTGATTCGGGCAGGGTCAACAATGAGCAGTTCTTC. Protein: CATSDSGRVNNEQFF.